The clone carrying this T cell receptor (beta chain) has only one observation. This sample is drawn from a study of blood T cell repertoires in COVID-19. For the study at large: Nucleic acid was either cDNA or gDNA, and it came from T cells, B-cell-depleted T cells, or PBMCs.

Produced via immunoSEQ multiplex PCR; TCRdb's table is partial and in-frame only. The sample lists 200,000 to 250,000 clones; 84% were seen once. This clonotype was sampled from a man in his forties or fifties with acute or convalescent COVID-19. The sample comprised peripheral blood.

In nucleotides, the CDR3 is TGTGCCAGCAGTACCGGGACAGGGGGAACAGATACGCAGTATTTT. Encoded protein: CASSTGTGGTDTQYF. This chain links TRBV6-5 with TRBJ2-3, with 11 bases fitting TRBD1. V gave up 5 bases and J gave up 3 bases; unmatched junction bases: 4. From germline, CDR1 is MNHEY and CDR2 SVGAGI. CDR3 length: 15 residues.